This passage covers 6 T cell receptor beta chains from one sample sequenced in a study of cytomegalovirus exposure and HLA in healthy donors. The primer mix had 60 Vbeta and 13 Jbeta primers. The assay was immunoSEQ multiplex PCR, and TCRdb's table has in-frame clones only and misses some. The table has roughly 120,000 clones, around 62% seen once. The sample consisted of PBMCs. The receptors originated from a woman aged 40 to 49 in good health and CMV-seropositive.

CDR3 residues: CASSLVELAGSYEQYF. CDR3 bases: TGTGCCAGCAGCTTAGTTGAGTTAGCGGGAAGCTACGAGCAGTACTTC. The rearrangement links TRBV11-2 to TRBJ2-7; 8 bases are shared with TRBD2. Germline CDR1 reads SGHAT; CDR2 reads FQNNGV. CDR3 length: 16 amino acids. Losses at the gene ends were 1 base for V and 3 bases for J; bases not matched to a gene: 8.

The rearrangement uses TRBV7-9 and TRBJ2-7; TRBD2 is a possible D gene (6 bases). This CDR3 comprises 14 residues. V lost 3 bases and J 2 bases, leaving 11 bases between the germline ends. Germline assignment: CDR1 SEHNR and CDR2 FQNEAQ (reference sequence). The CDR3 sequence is CASSFAGTAYEQYF. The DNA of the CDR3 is TGTGCCAGCAGCTTTGCGGGGACCGCCTACGAGCAGTACTTC.

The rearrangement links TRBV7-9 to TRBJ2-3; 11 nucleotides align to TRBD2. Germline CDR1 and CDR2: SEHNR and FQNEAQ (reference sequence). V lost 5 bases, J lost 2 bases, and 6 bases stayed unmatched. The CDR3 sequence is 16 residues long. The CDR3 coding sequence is TGTGCCAGCAGCATTACTAGCGGGAGTTTCACAGATACGCAGTATTTT. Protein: CASSITSGSFTDTQYF.

CDR3 coding DNA: TGTGCCACCAGCAGAGATGGGACAGGATCCGATGAGCAGTTCTTC. Protein sequence: CATSRDGTGSDEQFF. The V gene is TRBV15, the J gene TRBJ2-1, with 8 bases matching TRBD1. Trimming removed 0 bases from V and 8 bases from J; junction bases left unmatched: 6. Germline lookup yields CDR1 LNHNV and CDR2 YYDKDF (reference sequence). This CDR3 comprises 15 residues.

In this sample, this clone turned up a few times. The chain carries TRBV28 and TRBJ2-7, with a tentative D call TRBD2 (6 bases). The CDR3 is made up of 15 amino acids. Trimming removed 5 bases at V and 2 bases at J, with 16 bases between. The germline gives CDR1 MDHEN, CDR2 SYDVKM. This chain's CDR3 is CASSTMGGGPYEQYF. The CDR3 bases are TGTGCCAGCAGTACTATGGGGGGAGGACCCTACGAGCAGTACTTC. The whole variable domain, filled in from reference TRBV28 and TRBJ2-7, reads DVKVTQSSRYLVKRTGEKVFLECVQDMDHENMFWYRQDPGLGLRLIYFSYDVKMKEKGDIPEGYSVSREKKERFSLILESASTNQTSMYLCASSTMGGGPYEQYFGPGTRLTVT.

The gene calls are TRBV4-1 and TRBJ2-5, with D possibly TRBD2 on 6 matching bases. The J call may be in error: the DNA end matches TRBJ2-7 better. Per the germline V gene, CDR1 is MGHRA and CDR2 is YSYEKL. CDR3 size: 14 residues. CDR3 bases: TGCGCCAGCAGCCAAGATCTGACGGGGGACGAGCAGTACTTC. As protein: CASSQDLTGDEQYF.